This is a list of T cell receptor beta chains from one sample in a study of metastatic and nonmetastatic thyroid tumors. Using MiXCR, TCRdb reanalyzed the PCR reads. The sample includes about 25,000 clones, 20% to 25% of them seen just once. Sequences were obtained from blood. These TCRs come from a male donor with papillary thyroid cancer or a benign thyroid nodule (not recorded which). Some clones in this sample may be carry-over from other donors' samples. Each CDR3 is given with its conserved first and last residue. Fields, in order: clone size, J gene, D gene, V gene, CDR3 DNA, CDR3 protein. The D gene is left open where the match is weak. Only some rows state a clone size, as once, few, many or a class for expanded clones.

>many|TRBJ1-5|NA|TRBV29-1
TGCAGCGTCCGGGACCGACAAAATCAGCCCCAGCATTTT
CSVRDRQNQPQHF
>many|TRBJ2-2|NA|TRBV11-2
TGTGCCAGCAGCTCCCGGGACGGGGGAAACACCGGGGAGCTGTTTTTT
CASSSRDGGNTGELFF
>medium-sized|TRBJ2-7|TRBD2|TRBV11-2
TGTGCCAGCAGCCCCGCTCGGGGGACTAACTACGAGCAGTACTTC
CASSPARGTNYEQYF
>many|TRBJ2-3|TRBD2|TRBV2
TGTGCCAGCAGTGAGTATGGGGGACTAAGCACAGATACGCAGTATTTT
CASSEYGGLSTDTQYF
>NA|TRBJ2-7|NA|TRBV19
TGTGCCAGTATTTGTATGCCATCTTCCTACGAGCAGTACTTC
CASICMPSSYEQYF
>many|TRBJ2-2|TRBD1|TRBV30
TGTGCCTCCTTTCGGGACAGGGCAACCGGGGAGCTGTTTTTT
CASFRDRATGELFF
>few|TRBJ2-7|NA|TRBV6-1
TGTGCCAGCAGTTTGGGACCGGTCTGTTCAGACGAGCAGTACTTC
CASSLGPVCSDEQYF
>many|TRBJ1-1|NA|TRBV28
TGTGCCAGCAGTTTCAAGAATGAAGCTTTCTTT
CASSFKNEAFF
>many|TRBJ2-6|TRBD1|TRBV11-1
TGTGCCAGCAGCCGGACAGGGGGCTTCAGTGGGGCCAACGTCCTGACTTTC
CASSRTGGFSGANVLTF
>many|TRBJ1-4|NA|TRBV7-8
TGTGCCAGCAGCTTAGGGGCCAGGACTAATGAAAAACTGTTTTTT
CASSLGARTNEKLFF
>many|TRBJ1-4|NA|TRBV6-1
TGTGCCAGCAGCAAAGGGGGAGGAAATGAAAAACTGTTTTTT
CASSKGGGNEKLFF
>many|TRBJ2-2|TRBD1|TRBV9
TGTGCCAGTTCTCCGGGACAGGGGTTAGGGGAGCTGTTTTTT
CASSPGQGLGELFF
>many|TRBJ1-2|NA|TRBV6-5
TGTGCCAGCAGTTACTCAGGGTATGGCTACACCTTC
CASSYSGYGYTF
>many|TRBJ1-2|NA|TRBV7-9
TGTGCCAGCAGCTTAGGCAGGAGCTACACCTTC
CASSLGRSYTF
>medium-sized|TRBJ1-2|NA|TRBV6-1
TGTGCCAGCCCAGGACAGAACTATGGCTACACCTTC
CASPGQNYGYTF
>many|TRBJ1-4|TRBD1|TRBV7-9
TGTGCCAGCAGAAGGGACAGGGATGGAAAACTGTTTTTT
CASRRDRDGKLFF
>many|TRBJ1-1|NA|TRBV20-1
TGCAGTGCCGCTGGGAGGACCCGGGGGACTGAAGCTTTCTTT
CSAAGRTRGTEAFF
>many|TRBJ1-1|NA|TRBV11-3
TGTGCCAGCAGCCCAACCGCCAGGGTTTGGAACACTGAAGCTTTCTTT
CASSPTARVWNTEAFF
>many|TRBJ2-2|NA|TRBV7-2
TGTGCCAGCAGAACGAAACTGAACACCGGGGAGCTGTTTTTT
CASRTKLNTGELFF
>many|TRBJ2-7|TRBD1|TRBV19
TGTGCCAGTAGTAAAGAGGGACAGGGGGCGTACGAGCAGTACTTC
CASSKEGQGAYEQYF
>few|TRBJ1-5|NA|TRBV12-3/TRBV12-4
TGTGCCAGCAGTTCCACCAGGGGTAGCAATCAGCCCCAGCATTTT
CASSSTRGSNQPQHF
>many|TRBJ1-6|NA|TRBV27
TGTGCCAGCACGGTTAACGGGGCGGATTCACCCCTCCACTTT
CASTVNGADSPLHF
>many|TRBJ2-2|NA|TRBV4-1
TGCGCCAGCAGCCAAGACGGGGAGCTGTTTTTT
CASSQDGELFF
>once|TRBJ2-7|TRBD1|TRBV6-2/TRBV6-3
TGTGCCAGCTACCGAAAACATTTCGACAGGGGTCATATATTCTCATACGAGCAGTACTTC
CASYRKHFDRGHIFSYEQYF
>NA|TRBJ2-3|NA|TRBV2
TGTGCCAGTACCCGGACTCTAACGGGGTTGGTTACTCAGTATTTT
CASTRTLTGLVTQYF
>NA|TRBJ1-1|NA|TRBV6-1
TGTGCCAGCAGCAGCAGGGGTCTCGGCACTGAAGCTGTCTTT
CASSSRGLGTEAVF
>few|TRBJ2-2|NA|TRBV6-4
TGTGCCAGCAGTGACCGGCAGGTGGAAACCGGTGAGCTGTTTTTT
CASSDRQVETGELFF
>many|TRBJ1-6|TRBD1|TRBV2
TGTGCCAGCAGAGTACAGGGGGACTATTCACCCCTCCACTTT
CASRVQGDYSPLHF
>many|TRBJ1-5|NA|TRBV30
TGTGCCTGGAGGCTACAGGGAGGTAGCAATCAGCCCCAGCATTTT
CAWRLQGGSNQPQHF
>NA|TRBJ1-1|NA|TRBV28
TGTGCCAGCAGTTTATCCGGGATTAACACTGAAGCTTTCTTT
CASSLSGINTEAFF
>many|TRBJ2-3|NA|TRBV6-4
TGTGCCAGCAGTGATCAGGGAACAGATACGCAGTATTTT
CASSDQGTDTQYF
>many|TRBJ1-5|NA|TRBV18
TGTGCCAGCTCACCTCGGGAAACTCAGCCCCAGCATTTT
CASSPRETQPQHF
>NA|TRBJ2-5|NA|TRBV28
TGTGCCAGCAGGCATGGACTATGGGGCACCCAGTACTTC
CASRHGLWGTQYF
>many|TRBJ2-7|TRBD2|TRBV4-2
TGTGCCAGCAGCCAAGTTAGCGGGAGTGGGTCCGACGAGCAGTACTTC
CASSQVSGSGSDEQYF
>many|TRBJ1-3|NA|TRBV12-5
TGTGCTAGTAGCATCAGATCCTCTGGAAACACCATATATTTT
CASSIRSSGNTIYF
>many|TRBJ1-5|TRBD1|TRBV11-3
TGTGCCAGCAGCCCGGGACAGGGGACTGGGCCCCAGCATTTT
CASSPGQGTGPQHF
>many|TRBJ1-1|TRBD1|TRBV30
TGTGCCTGGGGACAGGGACAAAATTCCTTCTTT
CAWGQGQNSFF
>NA|TRBJ1-2|NA|TRBV3-1
TGTGCCAGCAGCCGAGACATCCCCGGTGGCTACACCTTC
CASSRDIPGGYTF
>many|TRBJ1-2|NA|TRBV3-1
TGTGCCAGCAGTACCCGGGGGAACTATGGCTACACCTTC
CASSTRGNYGYTF
>many|TRBJ1-1|TRBD1|TRBV27
TGTGCCAGCAGTCTTCGACAGGGGGCGAGAACTGAAGCTTTCTTT
CASSLRQGARTEAFF
>NA|TRBJ1-2|NA|TRBV11-2
TGTGCCAGCAGCTTAGTAGTCAGGGGTGGCTACACCTTC
CASSLVVRGGYTF
>NA|TRBJ2-2|TRBD2|TRBV10-1
TGCGCCAGCAGTGAACTACGGGGGGGCAGCACCGGGGAGCTGTTTTTT
CASSELRGGSTGELFF
>few|TRBJ2-2|NA|TRBV27
TGTGCCAGCAGTTTATTAGGGGTCGGTTCGTACACCGGGGAGCTGTTTTTT
CASSLLGVGSYTGELFF
>many|TRBJ2-3|NA|TRBV10-2
TGCGCCAGCAGACCGGGACACTACACAGATACGCAGTATTTT
CASRPGHYTDTQYF
>many|TRBJ1-5|NA|TRBV19
TGTGCCAGTAGTGCGGGGACGGCTGGCCTTTATAGCAATCAGCCCCAGCATTTT
CASSAGTAGLYSNQPQHF
>many|TRBJ2-1|NA|TRBV7-8
TGTGCCAGCAGCTCGGACCTAAACAATGAGCAGTTCTTC
CASSSDLNNEQFF
>NA|TRBJ2-1|NA|TRBV12-3/TRBV12-4
TGTGCCAGCAATCTATGGGAGGACAATGAGCAGTTCTTC
CASNLWEDNEQFF
>many|TRBJ1-1|NA|TRBV6-1
TGTGCCAGCAGTGTTAGGGGTAACACTGAAGCTTTCTTT
CASSVRGNTEAFF
>many|TRBJ2-5|TRBD1|TRBV6-6
TGTGCCAGCAGTTACCCATCCGGGACAGGGTATGAGACCCAGTACTTC
CASSYPSGTGYETQYF
>NA|TRBJ1-1|NA|TRBV7-9
TGTGCCAGCACCGCGATGCACACTGAAGCTTTCTTT
CASTAMHTEAFF
>NA|TRBJ2-1|TRBD2|TRBV28
TGTGCCAGCAGCGAATCTAGCGGGATCTACAATGAGCAGTTCTTC
CASSESSGIYNEQFF
>few|TRBJ1-4|NA|TRBV2
TGTGCCAGCTACGGGAGGGGAGACCGAGAAGGAGAAAAACTGTTTTTT
CASYGRGDREGEKLFF
>many|TRBJ2-3|TRBD2|TRBV27
TGTGCCAGCAGTTCCGGACTAGCGGGAGCGGATACGCAGTATTTT
CASSSGLAGADTQYF
>many|TRBJ2-3|TRBD2|TRBV5-1
TGCGCCAGCAGCTTGGGTCTAGCGGGAGGGCGGCAGCAGTTGTCGGGAGATACGCAGTATTTT
CASSLGLAGGRQQLSGDTQYF
>many|TRBJ2-1|TRBD2|TRBV7-8
TGTGCCAGCAGCTTATATAGCGGGACCCCCAATGAGCAGTTCTTC
CASSLYSGTPNEQFF
>NA|TRBJ2-2|NA|TRBV4-2
TGTCCCAGCAGCCTCCATGACTGGAACACCGGGGAGCTGTTTTTT
CPSSLHDWNTGELFF
>few|TRBJ2-3|NA|TRBV6-1
TGTGCCAGCAGTTCAATGGCTTCAACAGATACGCAGTATTTT
CASSSMASTDTQYF